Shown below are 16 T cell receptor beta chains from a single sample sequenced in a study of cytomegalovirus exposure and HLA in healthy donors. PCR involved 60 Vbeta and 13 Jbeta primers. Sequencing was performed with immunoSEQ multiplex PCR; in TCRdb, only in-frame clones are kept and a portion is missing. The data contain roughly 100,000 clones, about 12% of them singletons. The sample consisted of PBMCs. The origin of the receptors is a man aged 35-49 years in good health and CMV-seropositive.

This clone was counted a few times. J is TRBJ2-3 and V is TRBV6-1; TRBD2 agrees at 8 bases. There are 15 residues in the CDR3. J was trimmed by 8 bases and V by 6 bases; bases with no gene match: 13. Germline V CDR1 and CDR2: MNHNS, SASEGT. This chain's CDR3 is CASRGSGRRGGTQYF. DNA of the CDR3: TGTGCCAGCAGGGGGAGCGGGAGAAGGGGAGGTACGCAGTATTTT.

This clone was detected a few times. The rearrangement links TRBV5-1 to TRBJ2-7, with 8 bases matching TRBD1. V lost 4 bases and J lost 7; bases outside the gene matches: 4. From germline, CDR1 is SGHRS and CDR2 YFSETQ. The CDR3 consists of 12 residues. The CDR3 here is CASSEQGDEQYF. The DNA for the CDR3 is TGCGCCAGCAGCGAACAGGGGGATGAGCAGTACTTC.

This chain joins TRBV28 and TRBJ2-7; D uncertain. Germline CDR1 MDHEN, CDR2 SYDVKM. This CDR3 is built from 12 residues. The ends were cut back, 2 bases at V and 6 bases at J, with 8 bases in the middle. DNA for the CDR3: TGTGCCAGCAGTTTAAGTGTCGGCGAGCAGTACTTC. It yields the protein CASSLSVGEQYF.

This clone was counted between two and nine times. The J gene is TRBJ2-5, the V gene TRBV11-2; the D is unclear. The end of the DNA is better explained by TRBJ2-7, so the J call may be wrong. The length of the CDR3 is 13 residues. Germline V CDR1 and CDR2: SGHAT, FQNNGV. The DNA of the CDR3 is TGTGCCAGCAGCTTACGGCTAGACTACGAGCAGTACTTC. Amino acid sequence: CASSLRLDYEQYF.

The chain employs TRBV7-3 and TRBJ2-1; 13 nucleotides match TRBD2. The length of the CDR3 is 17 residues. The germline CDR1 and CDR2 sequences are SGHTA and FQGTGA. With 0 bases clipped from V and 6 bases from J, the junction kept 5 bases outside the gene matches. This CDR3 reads CASSLTSGTSGINEQFF. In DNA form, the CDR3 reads TGTGCCAGCAGCTTAACTTCAGGGACTAGCGGGATCAATGAGCAGTTCTTC.

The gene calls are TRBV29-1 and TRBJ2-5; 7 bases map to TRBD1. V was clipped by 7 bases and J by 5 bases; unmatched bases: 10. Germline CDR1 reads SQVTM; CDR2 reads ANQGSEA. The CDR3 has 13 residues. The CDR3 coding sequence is TGCAGCGGGCGAACAGGGGCCCCCGAGACCCAGTACTTC. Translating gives CSGRTGAPETQYF.

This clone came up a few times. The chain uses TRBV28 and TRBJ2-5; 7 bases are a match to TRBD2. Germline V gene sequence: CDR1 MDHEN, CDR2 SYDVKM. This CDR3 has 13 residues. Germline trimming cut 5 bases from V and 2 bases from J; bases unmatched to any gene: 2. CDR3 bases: TGTGCCAGCAGTATGGGAGGGCAAGAGACCCAGTACTTC. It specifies CASSMGGQETQYF. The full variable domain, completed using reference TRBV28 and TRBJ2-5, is DVKVTQSSRYLVKRTGEKVFLECVQDMDHENMFWYRQDPGLGLRLIYFSYDVKMKEKGDIPEGYSVSREKKERFSLILESASTNQTSMYLCASSMGGQETQYFGPGTRLLVL.

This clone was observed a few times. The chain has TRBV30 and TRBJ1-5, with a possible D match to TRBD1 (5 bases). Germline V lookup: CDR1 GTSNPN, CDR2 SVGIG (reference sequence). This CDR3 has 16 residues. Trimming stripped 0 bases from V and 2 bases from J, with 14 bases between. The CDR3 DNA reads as TGTGCCTGGAGTGTATCGGTCTCCAGGGGCAATCAGCCCCAGCATTTT. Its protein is CAWSVSVSRGNQPQHF.

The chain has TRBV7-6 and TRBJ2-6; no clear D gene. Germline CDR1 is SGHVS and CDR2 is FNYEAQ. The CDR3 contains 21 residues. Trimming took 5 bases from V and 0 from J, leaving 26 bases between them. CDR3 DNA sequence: TGTGCCAGCAGCGGGCAGACACAAGATCCTCGTCTTCTCTCTGGGGCCAACGTCCTGACTTTC. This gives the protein CASSGQTQDPRLLSGANVLTF.

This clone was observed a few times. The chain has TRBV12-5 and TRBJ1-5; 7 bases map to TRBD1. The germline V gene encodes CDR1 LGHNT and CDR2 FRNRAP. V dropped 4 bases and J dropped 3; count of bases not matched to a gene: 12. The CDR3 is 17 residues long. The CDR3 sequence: CASGSQPGQRHNQPQHF. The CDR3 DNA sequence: TGTGCTAGTGGTTCTCAACCGGGACAGAGACACAATCAGCCCCAGCATTTT.

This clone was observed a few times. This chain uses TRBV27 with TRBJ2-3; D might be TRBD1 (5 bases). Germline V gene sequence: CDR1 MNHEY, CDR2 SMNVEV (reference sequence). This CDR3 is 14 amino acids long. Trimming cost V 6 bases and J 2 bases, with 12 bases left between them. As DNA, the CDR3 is TGTGCCAGCAGAAGTCCAGGGTTCACAGATACGCAGTATTTT. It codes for CASRSPGFTDTQYF.

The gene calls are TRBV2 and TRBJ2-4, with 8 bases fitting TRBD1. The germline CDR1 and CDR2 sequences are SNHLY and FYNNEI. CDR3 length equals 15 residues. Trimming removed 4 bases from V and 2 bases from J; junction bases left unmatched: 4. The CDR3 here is CASSAQGATKNIQYF. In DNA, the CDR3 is TGTGCCAGCAGTGCGCAGGGGGCGACCAAAAACATTCAGTACTTC.

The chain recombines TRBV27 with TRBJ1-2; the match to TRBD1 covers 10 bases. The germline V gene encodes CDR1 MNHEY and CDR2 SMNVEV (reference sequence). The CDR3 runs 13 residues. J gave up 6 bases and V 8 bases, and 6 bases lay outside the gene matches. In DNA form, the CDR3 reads TGTGCCAGCCGGGACAGGGGATTGGATGGCTACACCTTC. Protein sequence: CASRDRGLDGYTF.

The chain's CDR3 is CASSFRQGRSDTQYF. In DNA, the CDR3 is TGTGCCAGCAGCTTTCGACAGGGAAGGTCAGATACGCAGTATTTT. V usage is TRBV5-6 and J usage is TRBJ2-3; 7 bases match TRBD1. The germline gives CDR1 SGHDT, CDR2 YYEEEE. V lost 2 bases and J lost 4; bases outside the gene matches: 7. The CDR3 covers 15 residues.

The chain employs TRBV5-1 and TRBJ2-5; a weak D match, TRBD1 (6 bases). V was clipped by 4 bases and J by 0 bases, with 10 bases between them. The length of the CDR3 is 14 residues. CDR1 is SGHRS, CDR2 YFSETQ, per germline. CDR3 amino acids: CASSETGNQETQYF. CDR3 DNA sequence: TGCGCCAGCAGCGAAACAGGGAACCAAGAGACCCAGTACTTC.

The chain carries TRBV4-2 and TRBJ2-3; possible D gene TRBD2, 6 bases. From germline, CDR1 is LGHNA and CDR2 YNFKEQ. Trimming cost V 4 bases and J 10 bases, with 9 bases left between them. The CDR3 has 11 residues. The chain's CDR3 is CASSLRDSQYF. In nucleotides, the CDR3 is TGTGCCAGCAGCCTCCGGGACTCGCAGTATTTT.